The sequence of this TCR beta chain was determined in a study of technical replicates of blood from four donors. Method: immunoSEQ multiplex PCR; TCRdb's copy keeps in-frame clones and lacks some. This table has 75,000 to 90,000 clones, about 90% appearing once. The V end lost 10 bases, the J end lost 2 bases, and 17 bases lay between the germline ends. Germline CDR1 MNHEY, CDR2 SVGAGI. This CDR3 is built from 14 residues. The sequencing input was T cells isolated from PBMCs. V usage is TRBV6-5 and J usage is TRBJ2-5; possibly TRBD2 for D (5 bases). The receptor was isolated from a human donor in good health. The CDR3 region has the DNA TGTGCCACCGCTTCTCGGGGTTTACAAGAGACCCAGTACTTC. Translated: CATASRGLQETQYF.